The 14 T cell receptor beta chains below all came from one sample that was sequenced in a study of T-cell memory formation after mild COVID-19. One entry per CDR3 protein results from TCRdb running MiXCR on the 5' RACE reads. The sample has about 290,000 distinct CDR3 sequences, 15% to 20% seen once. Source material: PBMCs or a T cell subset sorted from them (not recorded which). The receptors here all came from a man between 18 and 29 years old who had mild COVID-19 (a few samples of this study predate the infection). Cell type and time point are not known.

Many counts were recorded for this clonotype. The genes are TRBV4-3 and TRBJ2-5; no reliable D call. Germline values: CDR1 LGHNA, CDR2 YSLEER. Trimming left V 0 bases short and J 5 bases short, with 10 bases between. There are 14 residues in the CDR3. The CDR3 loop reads CASSQEHWTETQYF. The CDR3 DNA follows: TGCGCCAGCAGCCAAGAGCACTGGACGGAGACCCAGTACTTC.

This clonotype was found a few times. The CDR3 loop is CATSDLRVGELFF. Written as DNA, the CDR3 is TGTGCCACCAGTGATCTCAGGGTCGGGGAGCTGTTTTTT. This sequence joins TRBV24-1 and TRBJ2-2, with TRBD1 as a possible D gene (5 bases). The CDR3 is 13 residues long. The V gene's germline CDR1 is KGHDR and CDR2 SFDVKD. V lost 3 bases, J lost 7 bases, and 8 bases lay in between.

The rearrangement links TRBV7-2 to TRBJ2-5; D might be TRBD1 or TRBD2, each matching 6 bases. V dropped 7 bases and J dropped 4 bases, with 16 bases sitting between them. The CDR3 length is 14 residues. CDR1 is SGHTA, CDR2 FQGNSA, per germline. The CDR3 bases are TGTGCCAGCAAGAGGGGGGACCCAGGAGAGACCCAGTACTTC. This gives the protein CASKRGDPGETQYF.

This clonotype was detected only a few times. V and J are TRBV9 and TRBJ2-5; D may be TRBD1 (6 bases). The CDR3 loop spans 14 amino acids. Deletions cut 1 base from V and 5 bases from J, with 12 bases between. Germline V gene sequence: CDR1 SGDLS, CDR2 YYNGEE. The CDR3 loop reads CASSVQGPGETQYF. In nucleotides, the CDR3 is TGTGCCAGCAGCGTACAGGGGCCCGGGGAGACCCAGTACTTC.

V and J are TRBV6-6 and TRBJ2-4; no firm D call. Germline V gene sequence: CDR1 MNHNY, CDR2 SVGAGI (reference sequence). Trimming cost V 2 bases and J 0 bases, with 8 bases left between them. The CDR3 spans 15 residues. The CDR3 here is CASSYPAIAKNIQYF. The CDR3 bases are TGTGCCAGCAGTTACCCCGCTATAGCCAAAAACATTCAGTACTTC.

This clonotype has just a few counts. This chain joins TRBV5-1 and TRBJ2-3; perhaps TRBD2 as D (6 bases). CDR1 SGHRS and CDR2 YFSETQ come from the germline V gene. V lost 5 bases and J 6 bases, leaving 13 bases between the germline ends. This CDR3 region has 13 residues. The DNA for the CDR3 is TGCGCCAGCAGTTTCCCCCTAGCGGATACGCAGTATTTT. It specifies CASSFPLADTQYF.

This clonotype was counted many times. The CDR3 here is CASSQGRAYTF. CDR3 DNA sequence: TGCGCCAGCAGCCAAGGCAGGGCCTACACCTTC. This sequence joins TRBV4-3 and TRBJ1-2, with a weak D call TRBD1 (5 bases). Germline CDR1 and CDR2: LGHNA and YSLEER. The CDR3 totals 11 residues. Trimming took off 1 base at V and 10 bases at J, with 7 bases between the two ends.

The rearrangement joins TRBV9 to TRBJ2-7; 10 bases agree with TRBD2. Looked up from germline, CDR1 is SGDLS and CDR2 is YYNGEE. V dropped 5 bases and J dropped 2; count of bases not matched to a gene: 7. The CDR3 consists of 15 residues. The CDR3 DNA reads TGTGCCAGCAGTCAACTAGCGGGGAGCCCCTACGAGCAGTACTTC. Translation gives CASSQLAGSPYEQYF.

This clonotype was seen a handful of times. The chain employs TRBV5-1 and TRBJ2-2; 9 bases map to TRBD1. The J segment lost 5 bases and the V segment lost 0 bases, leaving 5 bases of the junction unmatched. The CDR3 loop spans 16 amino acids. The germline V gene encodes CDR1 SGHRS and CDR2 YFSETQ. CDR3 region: CASSLATGTGTGELFF. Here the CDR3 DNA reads TGCGCCAGCAGCTTGGCTACCGGGACAGGGACCGGGGAGCTGTTTTTT. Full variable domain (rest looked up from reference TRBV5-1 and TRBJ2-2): KAGVTQTPRYLIKTRGQQVTLSCSPISGHRSVSWYQQTPGQGLQFLFEYFSETQRNKGNFPGRFSGRQFSNSRSEMNVSTLELGDSALYLCASSLATGTGTGELFFGEGSRLTVL.

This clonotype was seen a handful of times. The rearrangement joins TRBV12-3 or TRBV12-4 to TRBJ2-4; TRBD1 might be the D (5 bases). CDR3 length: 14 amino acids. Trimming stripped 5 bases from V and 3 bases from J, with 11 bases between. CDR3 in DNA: TGTGCCAGCAGTCCCAGGGTGGGCAAAAACATTCAGTACTTC. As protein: CASSPRVGKNIQYF.

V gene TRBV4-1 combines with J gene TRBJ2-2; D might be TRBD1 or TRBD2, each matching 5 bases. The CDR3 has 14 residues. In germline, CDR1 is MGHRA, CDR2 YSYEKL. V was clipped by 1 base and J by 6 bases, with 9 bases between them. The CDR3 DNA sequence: TGCGCCAGCAGCCAAGGGGACGGTTCCGGGGAGCTGTTTTTT. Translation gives CASSQGDGSGELFF.

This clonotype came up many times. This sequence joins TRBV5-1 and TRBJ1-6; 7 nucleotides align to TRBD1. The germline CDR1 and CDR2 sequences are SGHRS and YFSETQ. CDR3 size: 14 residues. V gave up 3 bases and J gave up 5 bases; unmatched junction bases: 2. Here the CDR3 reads CASSSGQNNSPLHF. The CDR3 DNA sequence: TGCGCCAGCAGCTCGGGACAGAATAATTCACCCCTCCACTTT.

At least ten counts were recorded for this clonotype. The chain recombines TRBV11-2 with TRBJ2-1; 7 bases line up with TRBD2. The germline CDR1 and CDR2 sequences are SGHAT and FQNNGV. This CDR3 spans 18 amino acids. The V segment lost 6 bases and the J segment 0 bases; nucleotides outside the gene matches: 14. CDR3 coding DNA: TGTGCCAGCAGGCAAATCCGGGGGGAACAATTCTCCTACAATGAGCAGTTCTTC. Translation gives CASRQIRGEQFSYNEQFF.

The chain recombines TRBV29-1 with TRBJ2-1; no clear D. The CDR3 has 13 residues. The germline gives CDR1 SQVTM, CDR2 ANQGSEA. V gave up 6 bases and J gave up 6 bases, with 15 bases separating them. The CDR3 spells CSVDRGTINEQFF. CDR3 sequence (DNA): TGCAGCGTAGACCGCGGAACGATCAATGAGCAGTTCTTC.